These 30 T cell receptor beta chains originate from one sample sequenced in a study of blood T cell repertoires in COVID-19. Generated by immunoSEQ multiplex PCR, the TCRdb table keeps only in-frame clones and is missing some. The sample lists 230,000 or so clones, approximately 88% occurring once. The material sequenced was PBMCs or T cells enriched from blood (not recorded which). Every receptor here comes from a woman in her thirties or forties with acute COVID-19.

CDR3 DNA sequence: TGTGCCTGGACTCCGGGACAGATAAATTCACCCCTCCACTTT. Its protein product is CAWTPGQINSPLHF. V gene TRBV30 combines with J gene TRBJ1-6; 7 bases match TRBD1. The CDR3 is 14 amino acids. V shed 4 bases and J 7 bases; nucleotides not matched to a gene: 7. CDR1 GTSNPN and CDR2 SVGIG come from the germline V gene (reference sequence).

The V call is TRBV19, the J call TRBJ2-1; the match to TRBD2 covers 10 bases. Germline lookup yields CDR1 LNHDA and CDR2 SQIVND (reference sequence). CDR3 size: 18 residues. After removal of 2 bases from V and 4 bases from J, the junction contained 11 bases not matched to a gene. CDR3 nucleotide sequence: TGTGCCAGTAGTATAAGCACTAGCGGGATTAGAAGGTACAATGAGCAGTTCTTC. This translates into CASSISTSGIRRYNEQFF.

CDR3 nucleotide sequence: TGTGCCAGCAGCCAACCGACTGGCAATGAGCAGTTCTTC. Amino acid sequence: CASSQPTGNEQFF. The chain has TRBV5-4 and TRBJ2-1; D not resolved. With 4 bases removed from V and 6 bases from J, the gap between germline ends came to 11 bases. From germline, CDR1 is SGHNT and CDR2 YYREEE (reference sequence). CDR3 length: 13 residues.

The chain is built from TRBV9 and TRBJ2-1, with 12 bases matching TRBD2. V lost 4 bases, J lost 6 bases, and 8 bases stayed unmatched. CDR1 is SGDLS, CDR2 YYNGEE, per germline. The CDR3 totals 16 residues. DNA of the CDR3: TGTGCCAGCAGCATGCTAGCGGGAGGGCCAGGCAATGAGCAGTTCTTC. Protein product: CASSMLAGGPGNEQFF.

This clone was detected only a few times. The chain has TRBV5-4 and TRBJ2-7, with 11 bases fitting TRBD1. Unmatched junction bases numbered 1, after V lost 2 bases and J lost 0 bases. The CDR3 is 15 residues long. CDR1 and CDR2 (germline): SGHNT, YYREEE (reference sequence). CDR3 loop: CASSFGTGGSYEQYV. The CDR3 DNA sequence: TGTGCCAGCAGCTTCGGGACAGGGGGCTCCTACGAGCAGTACGTC.

The gene calls are TRBV5-6 and TRBJ2-7, with 9 positions matching TRBD2. The CDR3 spans 13 residues. Germline-derived CDR1 and CDR2 are SGHDT and YYEEEE. With 0 bases clipped from V and 6 bases from J, the junction kept 1 base outside the gene matches. CDR3 in DNA: TGTGCCAGCAGCTTGGTGCGGGGGGGCGAGCAGTACGTC. It translates to CASSLVRGGEQYV.

The chain joins TRBV12-3 or TRBV12-4 to TRBJ1-2; no reliable D call. Deletions cut 1 base from V and 6 bases from J, with 9 bases between. The CDR3 has 13 residues. CDR3 nucleotide sequence: TGTGCCAGCAGTTTAGTCGGGGTAGATGGCTACACCTTC. It specifies CASSLVGVDGYTF.

The chain uses TRBV5-4 and TRBJ1-2, with 8 positions matching TRBD1. CDR1 is SGHNT, CDR2 YYREEE, per germline (reference sequence). This CDR3 is 13 amino acids long. Trimming cost V 4 bases and J 4 bases; bases outside gene matches: 3. CDR3 coding DNA: TGTGCCAGCAGCCAGGGACAGGTCTATGGCTACACCTTC. The encoded protein is CASSQGQVYGYTF.

The gene calls are TRBV2 and TRBJ2-2, with TRBD1 matching over 8 bases. CDR3 length equals 13 residues. Germline V lookup: CDR1 SNHLY, CDR2 FYNNEI. J was trimmed by 5 bases and V by 7 bases; bases with no gene match: 3. This CDR3 reads CASTRTGTGELFF. CDR3 in DNA: TGTGCCAGCACCAGGACAGGGACCGGGGAGCTGTTTTTT.

The V and J genes are TRBV4-1 and TRBJ1-5, with 8 bases matching TRBD1. The germline gives CDR1 MGHRA, CDR2 YSYEKL. After removal of 4 bases from V and 6 bases from J, the junction contained 5 bases not matched to a gene. CDR3 length equals 14 residues. CDR3 in amino acids: CASSPRTGPQPQHF. CDR3 sequence (DNA): TGCGCCAGCAGCCCTCGGACAGGGCCTCAGCCCCAGCATTTT.

This clone was found a few times. The chain has TRBV2 and TRBJ1-4; D not certain. Germline assignment: CDR1 SNHLY and CDR2 FYNNEI. Trimming pared 4 bases from V and 3 bases from J, leaving 9 bases between. The CDR3 consists of 14 residues. CDR3 in amino acids: CASSARVANEKLFF. The CDR3 coding sequence is TGTGCCAGCAGTGCGCGGGTGGCTAATGAAAAACTGTTTTTT.

The chain has TRBV11-2 and TRBJ2-5, with D perhaps matching TRBD2 (6 bases). Trimming took off 4 bases at V and 2 bases at J, with 11 bases between the two ends. Germline V gene lookup returns CDR1 SGHAT and CDR2 FQNNGV. The length of the CDR3 is 14 residues. The CDR3 is CASSSGLVQETQYF. The CDR3 nucleotides are TGTGCCAGCAGCTCGGGACTTGTTCAAGAGACCCAGTACTTC.

The V call is TRBV4-3, the J call TRBJ2-7; D is uncertain. Germline V lookup: CDR1 LGHNA, CDR2 YSLEER. Trimming shortened V by 0 bases and J by 2 bases, and 5 bases separated the two germline ends. This CDR3 spans 13 amino acids. The CDR3 region has the DNA TGCGCCAGCAGCCAAGACTCGGCCTACGAGCAGTACTTC. Its protein is CASSQDSAYEQYF.

The V call is TRBV18, the J call TRBJ2-5, with D tentatively TRBD2 (6 bases). The CDR3 covers 16 residues. Trimming removed 0 bases at V and 3 bases at J, with 14 bases between. Germline V gene lookup returns CDR1 KGHSH and CDR2 LQKENI. CDR3 region: CASSPPKPSEEETQYF. The CDR3 DNA reads TGTGCCAGCTCACCACCGAAGCCTAGCGAGGAAGAGACCCAGTACTTC.

This clone was recorded a few times. CDR3 sequence (DNA): TGTGCCAGCAGCTTAGCGACCGCACCGGGAACAGCGGGAAACACCATATATTTT. Protein sequence: CASSLATAPGTAGNTIYF. The V call is TRBV7-9, the J call TRBJ1-3, with D hard to call. There are 18 residues in the CDR3. V was trimmed by 0 bases and J by 4 bases, leaving 19 bases between them. Germline assignment: CDR1 SEHNR and CDR2 FQNEAQ (reference sequence).

The V call is TRBV6-5, the J call TRBJ2-1; tentative D call: TRBD2 (5 bases). From germline, CDR1 is MNHEY and CDR2 SVGAGI. The germline V and J ends were trimmed by 2 bases and 3 bases, with 8 bases remaining between them. The CDR3 is 14 amino acids. Here the CDR3 reads CASSYLAVYNEQFF. In DNA, the CDR3 is TGTGCCAGCAGTTACCTAGCCGTCTACAATGAGCAGTTCTTC.

This chain joins TRBV30 and TRBJ1-2; TRBD1 agrees at 9 bases. This CDR3 has 15 residues. Losses at the gene ends were 5 bases for V and 2 bases for J; bases not matched to a gene: 9. Germline CDR1 and CDR2: GTSNPN and SVGIG (reference sequence). CDR3 nucleotides: TGTGCCTGGGGGGACGGACAGGGGATGAACTATGGCTACACCTTC. This codes for CAWGDGQGMNYGYTF.

The J gene is TRBJ2-2, the V gene TRBV15, with TRBD2 as a possible D gene (6 bases). CDR1 and CDR2 from the germline V gene are LNHNV and YYDKDF (reference sequence). This CDR3 comprises 15 residues. Trimming took 0 bases from V and 5 from J, leaving 10 bases between them. CDR3 region: CATSRDLAGTGELFF. The DNA of the CDR3 is TGTGCCACCAGCAGAGATCTGGCGGGAACCGGGGAGCTGTTTTTT.

This clone was recorded a few times. The chain carries TRBV19 and TRBJ1-5; possibly TRBD1 for D (5 bases). Germline CDR1 and CDR2: LNHDA and SQIVND (reference sequence). Trimming shortened V by 3 bases and J by 3 bases, and 12 bases separated the two germline ends. The CDR3 consists of 15 residues. CDR3 loop: CASSIPGFHNQPQHF. The CDR3 DNA follows: TGTGCCAGTAGTATCCCAGGGTTCCACAATCAGCCCCAGCATTTT. Combining the CDR3 with reference TRBV19 and TRBJ1-5 gives the whole variable domain DGGITQSPKYLFRKEGQNVTLSCEQNLNHDAMYWYRQDPGQGLRLIYYSQIVNDFQKGDIAEGYSVSREKKESFPLTVTSAQKNPTAFYLCASSIPGFHNQPQHFGDGTRLSIL.

In this sample, this clone turned up once. The chain has TRBV18 and TRBJ2-7, with TRBD2 identical over 10 bases. Germline assignment: CDR1 KGHSH and CDR2 LQKENI. This CDR3 has 18 amino acids. The V gene end was trimmed by 3 bases and the J gene end by 3 bases; junction bases not matched to a gene: 14. The DNA of the CDR3 is TGTGCCAGCTCACCCCTTACGGCCCCGGGACTAGCGCGCTACGAGCAGTACTTC. Encoded protein: CASSPLTAPGLARYEQYF.

The rearrangement uses TRBV2 and TRBJ2-3; tentatively, D is TRBD2 (6 bases). This CDR3 is 15 amino acids long. V gave up 2 bases and J gave up 3 bases, with 12 bases separating them. Looked up from germline, CDR1 is SNHLY and CDR2 is FYNNEI. The CDR3 loop reads CASSESGVRTDTQYF. The CDR3 nucleotides read TGTGCCAGCAGTGAATCGGGGGTGCGTACAGATACGCAGTATTTT.

The chain links TRBV5-1 to TRBJ1-1; 7 bases map to TRBD1. With V trimmed by 1 base and J by 8 bases, 2 bases remained unmatched. The germline CDR1 and CDR2 sequences are SGHRS and YFSETQ. This CDR3 has 12 residues. CDR3 DNA sequence: TGCGCCAGCAGCTTGTCAGGGGGAGAAGCTTTCTTT. Its translation is CASSLSGGEAFF.

The chain is built from TRBV6-4 and TRBJ1-2; 8 bases are shared with TRBD1. Germline V CDR1 and CDR2: MRHNA, SNTAGT. This CDR3 contains 15 residues. V lost 8 bases, J lost 5 bases, and 13 bases stayed unmatched. The CDR3 here is CASRQGPQGFYGYTF. The CDR3 DNA is TGTGCCAGCCGACAGGGGCCACAAGGATTTTATGGCTACACCTTC.

The gene calls are TRBV5-4 and TRBJ2-1; D may be TRBD2 (5 bases). The CDR3 has 15 residues. Germline V gene sequence: CDR1 SGHNT, CDR2 YYREEE (reference sequence). Deletions cut 4 bases from V and 4 bases from J, with 15 bases between. In nucleotides, the CDR3 is TGTGCCAGCAGCCCAACGGGGAGCCTTTACAATGAGCAGTTCTTC. Its protein product is CASSPTGSLYNEQFF.

V is TRBV7-9 and J is TRBJ2-2; D gene uncertain. This CDR3 is built from 15 residues. CDR1 and CDR2 (germline): SEHNR, FQNEAQ (reference sequence). Between the trimmed V and J ends, which lost 5 bases and 0 bases, there was a span of 10 bases. The CDR3 sequence: CASSPSLSNTGELFF. The DNA of the CDR3 is TGTGCCAGCAGCCCTTCACTCTCGAACACCGGGGAGCTGTTTTTT. Full variable domain (rest looked up from reference TRBV7-9 and TRBJ2-2): DTGVSQNPRHKITKRGQNVTFRCDPISEHNRLYWYRQTLGQGPEFLTYFQNEAQLEKSRLLSDRFSAERPKGSFSTLEIQRTEQGDSAMYLCASSPSLSNTGELFFGEGSRLTVL.

The J gene is TRBJ1-2, the V gene TRBV4-2, with TRBD1 as a possible D gene (6 bases). V lost 0 bases and J lost 6, with 14 bases in between. Per germline, CDR1 LGHNA and CDR2 YNFKEQ. There are 15 residues in the CDR3. The CDR3 coding sequence is TGTGCCAGCAGCCAAGAGGGTCGAGGGGGGGATGGCTACACCTTC. As protein: CASSQEGRGGDGYTF.

The gene calls are TRBV4-2 and TRBJ2-7; D remains unclear. There are 15 residues in the CDR3. Germline values: CDR1 LGHNA, CDR2 YNFKEQ. The V gene lost 0 bases and the J gene lost 0 bases, with 9 bases spanning the gap. The CDR3 reads CASSQEGSSSYEQYF. CDR3 nucleotides: TGTGCCAGCAGCCAAGAGGGCAGCAGCTCCTACGAGCAGTACTTC.

The CDR3 reads CASRLLAGASTDTQYF. DNA of the CDR3: TGTGCCAGCAGACTACTAGCGGGGGCAAGCACAGATACGCAGTATTTT. The rearrangement joins TRBV11-2 to TRBJ2-3, with 11 bases lining up with TRBD2. The CDR3 sequence is 16 residues long. Trimming removed 6 bases from V and 0 bases from J; junction bases left unmatched: 5. Germline loops: CDR1 SGHAT, CDR2 FQNNGV.

On this clone: An end of the junction does not agree with germline; a read error may underlie this. The V gene is TRBV6-1, the J gene TRBJ1-6; possible D gene TRBD1, 6 bases. From germline, CDR1 is MNHNS and CDR2 SASEGT. CDR3 length: 15 residues. Here the CDR3 DNA reads TGTGCCAGCACTGAAACCAGGGGAAATAATTCACCCCTCCACTTT. Its translation: CASTETRGNNSPLHF.

The chain links TRBV30 to TRBJ2-2; D perhaps matches TRBD1 (5 bases). CDR1 and CDR2 from the germline V gene are GTSNPN and SVGIG (reference sequence). The CDR3 covers 12 residues. The V and J ends lost 1 base and 6 bases respectively, with 6 bases between them. The CDR3 DNA is TGTGCCTGGAGTGAGGGGCCCGGGGAGCTGTTTTTT. This gives the protein CAWSEGPGELFF.